This entry features one T cell receptor (beta chain) sequence. Clones were sequenced by immunoSEQ multiplex PCR, and TCRdb holds only the in-frame ones, with some missing. The repertoire includes approximately 44,000 clones, 92% of them detected once, and more than 0.6% sits in the top ten. The data originate from a study of T cell changes during pregnancy in multiple sclerosis. The receptor's source is a female donor with multiple sclerosis, enrolled in a pregnancy study. This material consisted of CD4+ T cells from peripheral blood mononuclear cells, taken in the first trimester of pregnancy.

The CDR3, as DNA: TGTGCCAGCAGTGTAACAGGATCTGGAAACACCATATATTTT. Protein sequence: CASSVTGSGNTIYF. The chain recombines TRBV25-1 with TRBJ1-3; D perhaps matches TRBD1 (5 bases). This CDR3 has 14 amino acids. V lost 4 bases to trimming and J lost 1 base, with 8 bases between them. CDR1 is MGHDK, CDR2 SYGVNS, per germline.